Listed below are T cell receptor beta chains from one sample, sequenced in a study of OX40 agonist ivuxolimab in advanced cancers. Some clones are missing from TCRdb's copy, which holds only in-frame ones; the method was immunoSEQ multiplex PCR. The sample records roughly 71,000 clones, about 88% being singletons. Here the sequenced sample was CD4+ or CD8+ T cells sorted from blood, taken in a trial of the OX40 agonist ivuxolimab. The receptors originated from an adult with an advanced solid tumor such as melanoma, head and neck, liver or kidney cancer. Both conserved end residues are trimmed from each CDR3. The D gene is left open where the match is weak. A clone size is listed for some rows: how often the clone was seen (once, few, many), or a class if it is expanded.

j_gene,d_gene,len,abundance,v_gene,CDR3aa
TRBJ1-5,.,12,.,TRBV5-4,ASSLDRTGSSQH
TRBJ2-5,.,12,.,TRBV15,ATSRGLGQETQY
TRBJ1-4,.,13,.,TRBV9,ASSVGLKANEKLF
TRBJ1-6,.,13,.,TRBV15,ATSRDQTGGSPLH
TRBJ2-3,.,13,.,TRBV7-9,ASSPLGGETDTQY
TRBJ1-2,.,12,few,TRBV11-3,ASSLERNNYGYT
TRBJ2-7,.,12,.,TRBV5-1,ASSLEGLEWSQY
TRBJ1-5,.,13,once,TRBV7-2,ASSSWTSSNQPQH
TRBJ2-7,.,12,.,TRBV6-5,ASSMTINRPEQY
TRBJ1-2,.,13,.,TRBV11-3,ASSLGHLANYGYT
TRBJ2-4,.,11,few,TRBV4-1,ASSRDTLWSSY
TRBJ2-7,.,12,.,TRBV7-2,ASSLGSLSYEQC
TRBJ2-2,.,13,.,TRBV6-6,ASKRTLTNTGELF
TRBJ2-5,TRBD2,13,.,TRBV28,ASSLSGEGGETQY
TRBJ2-1,.,13,.,TRBV10-3,AISESGSSYNEQF
TRBJ2-1,.,10,.,TRBV6-6,ASSLLYEEQF
TRBJ2-1,.,11,.,TRBV5-4,ASSQPFFNEQF